The clone carrying this T cell receptor (beta chain) has a single count. Its matching antigen is unknown. Assay used: immunoSEQ multiplex PCR; TCRdb lists only in-frame clones, some missing. Of about 130,000 clones listed, more than 85% are singletons. Germline CDR1 reads SGHTA; CDR2 reads FQGTGA. V dropped 3 bases and J dropped 3; count of bases not matched to a gene: 3. The CDR3 covers 14 residues. The entry originates in a study of T cell responses to AZD1222 COVID-19 vaccine. Whole-study results and caveats: Donors in the cohort were predominantly white British and more often female, and clonal diversity was possibly underestimated. Only 5 or 6 AZD1222 recipients were seropositive at baseline.

The sequences come from peripheral blood, collected on day 0 of AZD1222 vaccination. This TCR came from an adult in good health. J is TRBJ2-3 and V is TRBV7-3, with 7 bases identical to TRBD2. The CDR3 loop is CASSFGGSTDTQYF. As DNA, the CDR3 is TGTGCCAGCAGCTTTGGCGGGAGTACAGATACGCAGTATTTT.